These 26 T cell receptor beta chains were sequenced from one sample in a study of blood T cell repertoires in COVID-19. Sequenced by immunoSEQ multiplex PCR; TCRdb stores in-frame clones only, minus some. The sample consists of approximately 480,000 clones, roughly 87% of them appearing once. Sequencing was done on a sample of PBMCs or T cells enriched from blood (not recorded which). These receptors were collected from a woman aged 18-35 years who had recovered from COVID-19.

The rearrangement uses TRBV5-1 and TRBJ2-3; 7 bases align to TRBD2. With 3 bases clipped from V and 7 bases from J, the junction kept 14 bases outside the gene matches. In germline, CDR1 is SGHRS, CDR2 YFSETQ. CDR3 length: 16 residues. This CDR3 is CASSWSRAGNDYTQYF. The CDR3 region has the DNA TGCGCCAGCAGCTGGAGTAGAGCGGGGAACGATTATACGCAGTATTTT.

This clone was detected only once. The chain is built from TRBV5-4 and TRBJ2-3; 7 nucleotides agree with TRBD1. The J segment lost 8 bases and the V segment lost 0 bases, leaving 12 bases of the junction unmatched. CDR1 and CDR2 from the germline V gene are SGHNT and YYREEE (reference sequence). CDR3 length equals 16 residues. The CDR3 DNA reads as TGTGCCAGCAGCTTGGTAATTAGACAGGGAGCAGTTACGCAGTATTTT. Its protein product is CASSLVIRQGAVTQYF.

The chain has TRBV19 and TRBJ1-5, with unresolved D. CDR3 length: 16 residues. The V gene lost 8 bases and the J gene lost 2 bases, with 19 bases spanning the gap. Germline-derived CDR1 and CDR2 are LNHDA and SQIVND (reference sequence). CDR3: CASWAGIPYGNQPQHF. CDR3 nucleotides: TGTGCCAGTTGGGCAGGCATACCATATGGCAATCAGCCCCAGCATTTT.

The chain recombines TRBV5-1 with TRBJ1-2; perhaps TRBD1 as D (5 bases). Germline V gene lookup returns CDR1 SGHRS and CDR2 YFSETQ. V shed 4 bases and J shed 8 bases, with 18 bases lying between them. The CDR3 extends over 14 amino acids. The CDR3 protein is CASSRYLGGDGYTF. CDR3 sequence (DNA): TGCGCCAGCAGCCGTTACCTCGGGGGGGACGGCTACACCTTC.

The gene calls are TRBV3-1 (or the pseudogene TRBV3-2) and TRBJ2-3, with D uncertain. CDR1 is LGHDT and CDR2 is YNNKEL in the germline V gene (reference sequence). This CDR3 is built from 15 residues. V was shortened by 0 bases and J by 2 bases, with 9 bases between the two germline ends. Here the CDR3 reads CASSQDIQHTDTQYF. CDR3 coding DNA: TGTGCCAGCAGCCAAGATATACAGCACACAGATACGCAGTATTTT.

This clone came up a few times. The genes are TRBV2 and TRBJ2-1, with 11 bases aligning to TRBD2. This CDR3 is 17 amino acids long. The germline gives CDR1 SNHLY, CDR2 FYNNEI. V gave up 2 bases and J gave up 0 bases; unmatched junction bases: 3. CDR3 DNA sequence: TGTGCCAGCAGTGAAATAGCGGGGGGGAGCTCCTACAATGAGCAGTTCTTC. It specifies CASSEIAGGSSYNEQFF.

This rearrangement joins TRBV12-3 or TRBV12-4 to TRBJ1-3; TRBD1 might be the D (5 bases). CDR3 length: 12 residues. V gave up 3 bases and J gave up 14 bases, with 14 bases separating them. CDR3 sequence: CASSLGGEGVYF. The CDR3 DNA is TGTGCCAGCAGTTTGGGAGGGGAAGGCGTATATTTT.

CDR3 bases: TGTGCCAGCAGTAACAGCCAACTTTACGAGCAGTACTTC. Translated, it gives CASSNSQLYEQYF. V gene TRBV6-5 combines with J gene TRBJ2-7, with no clear D. The CDR3 has 13 residues. Trimming cost V 5 bases and J 4 bases, with 12 bases left between them. Germline V gene sequence: CDR1 MNHEY, CDR2 SVGAGI.

V is TRBV11-2 and J is TRBJ2-7; the D gene is possibly TRBD2 (6 bases). Deletions cut 1 base from V and 3 bases from J, with 10 bases between. This CDR3 contains 14 residues. CDR1 and CDR2 (germline): SGHAT, FQNNGV. The CDR3 nucleotides read TGTGCCAGCAGCTTAGCCCGACTAGACTACGAGCAGTACTTC. As protein: CASSLARLDYEQYF.

The chain uses TRBV4-2 and TRBJ1-6; D is perhaps TRBD1 (5 bases). CDR1 LGHNA and CDR2 YNFKEQ come from the germline V gene. V was pared by 4 bases and J by 10 bases, with 17 bases between. The CDR3 loop spans 15 amino acids. Written as DNA, the CDR3 is TGTGCCAGCAGCCCCCAGGGAGGGGCGGGATCACCCCTCCACTTT. It encodes CASSPQGGAGSPLHF.

The chain carries TRBV2 and TRBJ2-3, with D possibly TRBD1 on 6 matching bases. This CDR3 has 13 amino acids. V lost 3 bases and J lost 14, with 18 bases in between. Germline V gene lookup returns CDR1 SNHLY and CDR2 FYNNEI. CDR3 in DNA: TGTGCCAGCAGTGACTCGGGTATACAGGGATGGTATTTT. Translated, it gives CASSDSGIQGWYF.

The rearrangement joins TRBV7-2 to TRBJ1-2; D not certain. Per the germline V gene, CDR1 is SGHTA and CDR2 is FQGNSA. V was cut by 5 bases and J by 0 bases, with 13 bases left in between. The length of the CDR3 is 15 residues. CDR3 coding DNA: TGTGCCAGCAGCCCTGGAGGAACTTCTAACTATGGCTACACCTTC. Translated, it gives CASSPGGTSNYGYTF.

This sequence joins TRBV10-3 and TRBJ1-3; D is undetermined. The CDR3 extends over 13 amino acids. Trimming stripped 0 bases from V and 6 bases from J, with 6 bases between. Germline V gene data show CDR1 as ENHRY and CDR2 as SYGVKD. This chain's CDR3 is CAISESIENTIYF. In DNA, the CDR3 is TGTGCCATCAGTGAGTCGATAGAAAACACCATATATTTT.

The chain recombines TRBV11-2 with TRBJ2-5; the D gene is possibly TRBD1 (7 bases). Germline CDR1 and CDR2: SGHAT and FQNNGV. Deletions cut 2 bases from V and 4 bases from J, with 11 bases between. The length of the CDR3 is 14 residues. The CDR3 sequence is CASSLQGGPETQYF. The DNA for the CDR3 is TGTGCCAGCAGCTTACAGGGGGGCCCAGAGACCCAGTACTTC.

The chain links TRBV6-5 to TRBJ1-4, with 9 bases fitting TRBD1. The ends lost 5 bases at V and 8 bases at J; junction bases unmatched: 6. The CDR3 consists of 14 residues. Germline lookup yields CDR1 MNHEY and CDR2 SVGAGI. Here the CDR3 DNA reads TGTGCCAGCAGTAGACAGGGGGGCCAGGAAAAACTGTTTTTT. Its protein is CASSRQGGQEKLFF.

The J gene is TRBJ2-3, the V gene TRBV2, with D maybe TRBD2 (6 bases). V lost 10 bases, J lost 13 bases, and 21 bases lay in between. This CDR3 is built from 12 residues. The germline CDR1 and CDR2 sequences are SNHLY and FYNNEI. The CDR3, as DNA: TGTGCCACCTCCTTGGACGCGGGGAGAGAGTATTTT. This gives the protein CATSLDAGREYF.

In this sample, this clone turned up once. The chain is built from TRBV9 and TRBJ2-3; 12 bases align to TRBD2. With 3 bases clipped from V and 2 bases from J, the junction kept 7 bases outside the gene matches. Germline CDR1 reads SGDLS; CDR2 reads YYNGEE. The CDR3 contains 17 residues. The CDR3 reads CASSATLAGGLTDTQYF. In DNA form, the CDR3 reads TGTGCCAGCAGCGCCACTCTAGCGGGGGGGCTCACAGATACGCAGTATTTT.

The rearrangement uses TRBV27 and TRBJ2-2; 9 nucleotides match TRBD1. The CDR3 is 14 amino acids. With V trimmed by 6 bases and J by 8 bases, 7 bases remained unmatched. From germline, CDR1 is MNHEY and CDR2 SMNVEV (reference sequence). CDR3 in DNA: TGTGCCAGCAGCCTCGGGACAGGGCGTGGGGAGCTGTTTTTT. Translated, it gives CASSLGTGRGELFF.

V usage is TRBV7-6 and J usage is TRBJ2-2; D possibly corresponds to TRBD2 (5 bases). The V end was cut by 7 bases, the J end by 5 bases, with 11 bases between. Germline V CDR1 and CDR2: SGHVS, FNYEAQ. This CDR3 comprises 13 residues. CDR3 DNA: TGTGCCAGCACCACTCGAGGGACCGGGGAGCTGTTTTTT. It specifies CASTTRGTGELFF.

The V call is TRBV6-5, the J call TRBJ2-1; possibly TRBD1 for D (6 bases). CDR3 length: 15 amino acids. Germline CDR1 and CDR2: MNHEY and SVGAGI. The V gene lost 0 bases and the J gene lost 8 bases, with 14 bases spanning the gap. The CDR3 region has the DNA TGTGCCAGCAGTTACTCTATAGGGGGTATAGATGAGCAGTTCTTC. It specifies CASSYSIGGIDEQFF.

This clone turned up a few times. The chain uses TRBV18 and TRBJ2-7; 7 nucleotides align to TRBD1. The germline V gene has CDR1 KGHSH and CDR2 LQKENI. V was pared by 6 bases and J by 1 base, with 9 bases of the junction left unmatched. CDR3 size: 15 residues. This CDR3 reads CASSRSGGISYEQYF. For the CDR3, the DNA is TGTGCCAGCTCGCGCTCAGGGGGAATATCCTACGAGCAGTACTTC.

This clone has only one observation. J is TRBJ2-2 and V is TRBV4-1; 11 nucleotides agree with TRBD2. V lost 4 bases and J lost 5; bases outside the gene matches: 6. The CDR3 length is 16 residues. Germline assignment: CDR1 MGHRA and CDR2 YSYEKL. The CDR3 is CASSPYSGGETGELFF. In DNA form, the CDR3 reads TGCGCCAGCAGCCCTTATAGCGGGGGGGAGACCGGGGAGCTGTTTTTT.

The V and J genes are TRBV6-5 and TRBJ2-1, with 11 bases aligning to TRBD2. Germline trimming cut 6 bases from V and 5 bases from J; bases unmatched to any gene: 6. The CDR3 totals 15 residues. Germline CDR1 is MNHEY and CDR2 is SVGAGI. CDR3 loop: CASRVISGGDNEQFF. The CDR3 DNA reads TGTGCCAGCAGGGTTATTAGCGGGGGGGACAATGAGCAGTTCTTC.

The V call is TRBV5-8, the J call TRBJ2-5, with 8 bases aligning to TRBD1. The CDR3 covers 15 residues. The germline V gene encodes CDR1 SGHTS and CDR2 YDEGEE. The junction had 7 bases not matched to a gene; V was cut back by 2 bases and J by 4 bases. The CDR3 region is CASSFMGQEGETQYF. Written as DNA, the CDR3 is TGTGCCAGCAGCTTCATGGGACAGGAGGGAGAGACCCAGTACTTC.

The V call is TRBV5-1, the J call TRBJ2-7; D might be TRBD1 (7 bases). From germline, CDR1 is SGHRS and CDR2 YFSETQ. This CDR3 contains 17 residues. V lost 4 bases and J 3 bases, leaving 23 bases between the germline ends. For the CDR3, the DNA is TGCGCCAGCAGCCGACCCGCTGACGGACAGGACTACTACGAGCAGTACTTC. Amino acids: CASSRPADGQDYYEQYF.

This clone was observed once. This chain links TRBV7-2 with TRBJ1-3; D remains ambiguous. Trimming removed 5 bases at V and 4 bases at J, with 9 bases between. Germline V lookup: CDR1 SGHTA, CDR2 FQGNSA. The CDR3 has 13 residues. The CDR3 is CASSPGRGNTIYF. CDR3 in DNA: TGTGCCAGCAGCCCCGGGAGAGGAAACACCATATATTTT.